This T cell receptor (beta chain) was recorded in a study of blood T cells in healthy people across ages (dated by TCRdb to about 2015). Some background on the complete study: In model experiments, template switching captured about one uniquely barcoded TCR beta cDNA molecule for every two T cells. The study measured age-related changes in TCR beta repertoire diversity using deep sequencing normalized with unique cDNA molecular identifiers. Donors were grouped into four age groups: young (average approximately 15 years), middle-aged (approximately 41), aged (about 60) and long-lived (about 82). Donors of different ages were randomly distributed across sequencing lanes to avoid experimental bias. For two donors (one aged 18 to 30 and one aged 80 or older), the study analyzed two additional independent replicas of 1 million unique cDNA reads from the same blood draw. Broad study findings and their caveats: The CMV infection status of donors was not known, potentially confounding age-related changes in expanded clonotypes. Bulk unsorted PBMC profiling prevented conclusive comparison of naive and antigen-experienced compartments. Estimates of total diversity from one million sequenced T cells were regarded as lower bounds and underestimates. As age increased, observed TCR beta diversity per million T cells dropped in a roughly linear way, and a significant reduction was already evident by age 40. Compared with the aged group, more naive CD4+ T cells, fewer expanded clones and increased TCR diversity were shown by the long-lived group, suggesting age selection. Observed TCR beta diversity correlated strongly with the percentage of naive T cells measured by flow cytometry.

The CDR3 sequence holds 16 residues, the cysteine and phenylalanine included. The CDR3 DNA has 48 bases and is translated from base 1. The germline V gene (reference sequence) sets CDR1 to MNHNY and CDR2 to SVGAGI. Donors were roughly 40 systemically healthy Caucasian individuals from Russia aged 6 to 90 years. Approximately 11 milliliters of peripheral blood were drawn from each donor into EDTA-treated Vacutainer tubes. Ficoll-Paque density-gradient centrifugation was used to isolate PBMCs, with at least 6 million obtained per sample. Total RNA was extracted from PBMCs with Trizol reagent, with at least 6 micrograms obtained per sample. For every donor, flow cytometry on a PBMC aliquot measured the percentage of naive CD45RAhigh/CD27high T cells. Library generation was performed with 5' RACE. Sequencer: Illumina HiSeq 2500. A second PCR of roughly 7 to 12 cycles was run with a J-beta primer mix and a sample-barcoded 5' primer. A unique molecular identifier was introduced onto each TCR beta cDNA molecule by a template-switch 5' adaptor carrying 12 random nucleotides. At least 2.5 million CDR3-containing paired-end reads were obtained from each sample. First-strand cDNA synthesis was performed from all RNA using the Mint cDNA synthesis kit, with priming by a TRBC-specific oligonucleotide. Following uracil-DNA glycosylase treatment, a first 18-cycle PCR with universal primers M1SS and BC2_uni_R was performed on all cDNA. Per the authors' processing: Each sample was normalized by randomly selecting 1 million high-quality reads, each carrying a distinct molecular identifier. Reads with shared molecular identifiers were discarded instead of being binned into consensus sequences. MiTCR, run with a Q25 quality threshold and the strictest error-elimination algorithm, handled CDR3 identification, clonotype clustering and error correction. A nonparametric unseen species model with Euler transformation was used to estimate a lower bound on total TCR beta diversity. TCRdb cleaned the public reads at Q25 with fastp, built clones with MiXCR and kept in-frame beta chains. Duplicate CDR3 protein sequences are folded into a single record with the most common DNA and genes. It is TCRdb's table, rather than the study itself, that gives the V and J calls and clone size. The sample contains about 1.8 million distinct CDR3 sequences, around half of them found a single time. The ten largest clones add up to approximately 2.1% of the sample.

Points on this clonotype: This receptor's antigen is unknown. Base qualities were left out, and no much larger clone turns up one base away.

This TCR was recovered from a woman aged 40 to 55 in good health. This chain joins TRBV6-6 to TRBJ2-4, and the D gene may be TRBD1, 6 bases matching. The DNA end lines up better with TRBJ2-5; the J call may be wrong. Sequencing was carried out using blood. The encoded CDR3 is CASSTPGHRNQETQYF. DNA sequence: TGTGCCAGCAGTACTCCGGGACACAGAAACCAAGAGACCCAGTACTTC.